This T cell receptor (beta chain) is from a study of blood T cell repertoires in COVID-19. The germline V gene has CDR1 MNHEY and CDR2 SVGEGT. This CDR3 has 14 residues. Trimming shortened V by 2 bases and J by 7 bases, and 9 bases separated the two germline ends. With regard to this clone: Other DNA sequences within the sample encode an identical CDR3.

Profiling relied on immunoSEQ multiplex PCR, and the TCRdb table lists in-frame clones only, not all of them. The repertoire includes under 130,000 clones, approximately 69% of them detected once, and about 5.9% sits in the top ten. The rearrangement links TRBV6-2 or TRBV6-3 to TRBJ1-6, with D tentatively TRBD1 (6 bases). The TCR sequence derives from a man aged 80 or over with acute or convalescent COVID-19. The sample was peripheral blood. Written as DNA, the CDR3 is TGTGCCAGCAGTTACCTACAGGGAAATTCACCCCTCCACTTT. It encodes CASSYLQGNSPLHF.